This TCR beta chain derives from a study of CD8+ T cells in alopecia areata. Trimming cost V 3 bases and J 7 bases; bases outside gene matches: 10. The germline V gene encodes CDR1 LNHDA and CDR2 SQIVND (reference sequence). The CDR3 contains 15 residues. With regard to this clone: Antigen: not known.

cDNA serving as the sequencing template came from extracted, reverse transcribed RNA. TCRdb's copy holds only in-frame clones and misses some; the assay was immunoSEQ multiplex PCR. This table holds 140,000 to 150,000 clones, less than 65% found once. Study-wide results and limits: Sequences from scalp samples also cover resident alphabeta T cells of normal skin.

The sample taken for sequencing was CD8+ T cells sorted from blood. The origin of this receptor is a human donor in good health. The chain links TRBV19 to TRBJ2-7, with TRBD2 matching 9 bases. The CDR3 DNA reads TGTGCCAGTAGTATGGCAGCGGGAGGCCACCGAGAGCAGTACTTC. Its translation is CASSMAAGGHREQYF. The full variable domain, rest sourced from reference TRBV19 and TRBJ2-7, is DGGITQSPKYLFRKEGQNVTLSCEQNLNHDAMYWYRQDPGQGLRLIYYSQIVNDFQKGDIAEGYSVSREKKESFPLTVTSAQKNPTAFYLCASSMAAGGHREQYFGPGTRLTVT.